These T cell receptor beta chains were read from a single sample in a study of blood T cell repertoires in COVID-19. Clones were read by immunoSEQ multiplex PCR, and TCRdb kept only the in-frame ones, dropping some. The sample yields around 340,000 clones, 86% seen once. Sequencing was performed on peripheral blood. All receptors come from a woman aged 55-75 years with COVID-19, enrolled during active disease. Each CDR3 is given without its conserved first and last residue. D genes are given only for firm matches.

TRBD2,TRBJ2-5,TRBV6-6,ASSYLAGGPLVTQY
TRBD1,TRBJ2-5,TRBV4-1,ASSQPGQGKETQY
TRBD2,TRBJ2-2,TRBV11-2,ASSLGLAGGLTGELF
NA,TRBJ2-3,TRBV11-3,ASSHENTQY
NA,TRBJ1-5,TRBV7-8,ASSLTMIQPQH
NA,TRBJ1-1,TRBV7-9,ALSVRGTPEAF
NA,TRBJ1-5,TRBV6-5,ASSYSNGQPQH
NA,TRBJ2-7,TRBV21-1,ASSNGHEQY
NA,TRBJ2-2,TRBV6-4,ASSPGYTGELF
NA,TRBJ2-5,TRBV7-2,ASSWGHRQETQY
TRBD2,TRBJ2-1,TRBV19,ASDLGLNTYNEQF
NA,TRBJ1-1,TRBV6-1,ASTERRLLNTEAF
NA,TRBJ2-2,TRBV7-2,ASSFAVGGTSGELF
NA,TRBJ2-7,TRBV12-3/TRBV12-4,ASSWAGSYEQY
NA,TRBJ1-2,TRBV5-4,ASSLGLKDSLYGYT
NA,TRBJ1-1,TRBV5-4,ASSLSQDTEAF
TRBD1,TRBJ1-6,TRBV5-4,ASSQGGFNSPLH
NA,TRBJ2-7,TRBV5-4,ASSSSSYEQY
TRBD1,TRBJ2-2,TRBV7-7,ASSFITGGTGELF
NA,TRBJ1-1,TRBV5-5,ASSLLTENTEAF
TRBD2,TRBJ2-7,TRBV2,AILGGRYEQY
TRBD1,TRBJ1-2,TRBV11-3,ASSFGAGTGVYGYT
NA,TRBJ1-1,TRBV5-6,ASSFRDTTEAF
NA,TRBJ2-7,TRBV9,ASSPPTSYEQY
NA,TRBJ1-4,TRBV18,ASSPPGTRGANEKLF
TRBD1,TRBJ2-3,TRBV5-1,ASSKRTGGVSTDTQY
TRBD1,TRBJ1-2,TRBV30,AWSTGQGNGYT
NA,TRBJ2-3,TRBV20-1,SASPGSSTDTQY
TRBD1,TRBJ1-1,TRBV5-6,ASSLPQGGTEAF
NA,TRBJ2-3,TRBV5-1,ASSTGDFPKSDTQY
NA,TRBJ1-4,TRBV6-5,ASRKSVATNEKLF
NA,TRBJ1-1,TRBV7-8,ASSQRLNTEAF
TRBD1,TRBJ1-2,TRBV2,ASRWDRNYGYT
NA,TRBJ1-5,TRBV30,AWSGGGPNQPQH
TRBD2,TRBJ2-7,TRBV10-3,AISESSGGYEQY
TRBD1,TRBJ2-3,TRBV6-5,AIRDRGVDTQY
TRBD1,TRBJ2-1,TRBV4-1,ASSHFLRQGADNEQF
NA,TRBJ2-1,TRBV3-1/TRBV3-2,ASNPRQSGEYNEQF
TRBD2,TRBJ2-3,TRBV5-1,ASIMGGLAGPSSTDTQY
TRBD1,TRBJ1-5,TRBV4-2,ASSQRTGEHPQPQH
NA,TRBJ2-7,TRBV30,AWSAFGGESYEQY
NA,TRBJ1-1,TRBV7-6,ASSLTRNTEAF
NA,TRBJ1-2,TRBV6-5,ASRNNRAAYGYT
TRBD1,TRBJ2-5,TRBV3-1/TRBV3-2,ASSYRGQETQY
NA,TRBJ1-2,TRBV4-1,ASSPPTGLGYT
TRBD1,TRBJ1-2,TRBV29-1,SVADRAGYGYT
TRBD1,TRBJ1-5,TRBV7-9,ASSWDRDQPQH
NA,TRBJ1-3,TRBV5-1,ASSLGDSGNTIY
TRBD1,TRBJ1-3,TRBV5-4,ASSATGRGNTIY
TRBD1,TRBJ1-3,TRBV7-9,ASSFPTGTGNTIY